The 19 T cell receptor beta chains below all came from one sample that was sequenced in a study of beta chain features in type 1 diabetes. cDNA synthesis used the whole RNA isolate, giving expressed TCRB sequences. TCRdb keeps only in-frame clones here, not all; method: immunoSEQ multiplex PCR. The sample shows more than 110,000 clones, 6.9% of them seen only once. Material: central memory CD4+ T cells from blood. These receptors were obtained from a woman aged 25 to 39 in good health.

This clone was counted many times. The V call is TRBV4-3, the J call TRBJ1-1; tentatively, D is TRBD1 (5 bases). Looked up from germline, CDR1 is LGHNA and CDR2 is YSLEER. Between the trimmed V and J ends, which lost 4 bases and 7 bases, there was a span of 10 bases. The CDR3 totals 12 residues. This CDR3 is CASSPLRGEAFF. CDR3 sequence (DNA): TGCGCCAGCAGCCCCTTAAGGGGTGAAGCTTTCTTT.

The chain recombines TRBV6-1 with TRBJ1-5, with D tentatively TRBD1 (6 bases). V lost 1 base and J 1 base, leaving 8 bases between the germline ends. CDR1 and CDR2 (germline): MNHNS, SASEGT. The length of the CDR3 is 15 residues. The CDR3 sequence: CASSEEGGSNQPQHF. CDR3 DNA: TGTGCCAGCAGTGAAGAGGGGGGGAGCAATCAGCCCCAGCATTTT.

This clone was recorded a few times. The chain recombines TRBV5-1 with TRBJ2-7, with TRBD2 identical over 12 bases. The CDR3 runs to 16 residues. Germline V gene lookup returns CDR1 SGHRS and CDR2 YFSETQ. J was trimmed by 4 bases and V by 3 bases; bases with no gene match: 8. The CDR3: CASSSRLAGEAYEQYF. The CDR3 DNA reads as TGCGCCAGCAGCTCAAGACTAGCGGGAGAGGCTTACGAGCAGTACTTC.

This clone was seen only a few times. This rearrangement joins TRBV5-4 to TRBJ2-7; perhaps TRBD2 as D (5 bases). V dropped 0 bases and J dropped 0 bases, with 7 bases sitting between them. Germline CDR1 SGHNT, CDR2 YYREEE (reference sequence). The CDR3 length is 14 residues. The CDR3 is CASSLVLGSYEQYF. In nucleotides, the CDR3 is TGTGCCAGCAGCTTGGTACTAGGCTCCTACGAGCAGTACTTC.

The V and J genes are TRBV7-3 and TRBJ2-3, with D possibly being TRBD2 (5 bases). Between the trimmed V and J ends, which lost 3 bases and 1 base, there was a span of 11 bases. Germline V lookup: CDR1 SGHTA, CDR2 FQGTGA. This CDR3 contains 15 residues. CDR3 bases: TGTGCCAGCAGCTTTGTAGGGAGTGGCACAGATACGCAGTATTTT. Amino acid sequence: CASSFVGSGTDTQYF.

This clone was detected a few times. The CDR3 bases are TGTGCCAGCAGTTCCCGACTAGCGGGAGTGTCCTACGAGCAGTACTTC. Translated, it gives CASSSRLAGVSYEQYF. The chain employs TRBV6-5 and TRBJ2-7; 12 bases are a match to TRBD2. The germline CDR1 and CDR2 sequences are MNHEY and SVGAGI. This CDR3 has 16 amino acids. J was trimmed by 1 base and V by 4 bases; bases with no gene match: 5.

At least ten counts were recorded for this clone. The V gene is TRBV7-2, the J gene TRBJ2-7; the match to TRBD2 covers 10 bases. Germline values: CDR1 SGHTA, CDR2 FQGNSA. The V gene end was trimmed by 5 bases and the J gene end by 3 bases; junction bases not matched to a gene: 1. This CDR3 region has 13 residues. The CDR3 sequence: CASSQREGYEQYF. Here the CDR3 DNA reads TGTGCCAGCAGCCAGCGGGAGGGCTACGAGCAGTACTTC.

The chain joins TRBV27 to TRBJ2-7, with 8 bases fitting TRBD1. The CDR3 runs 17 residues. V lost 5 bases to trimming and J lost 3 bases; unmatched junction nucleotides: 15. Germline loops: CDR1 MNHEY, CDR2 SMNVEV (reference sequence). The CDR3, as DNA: TGTGCCAGCAGTCCGATCACTGGACAGGGACCCTACTACGAGCAGTACTTC. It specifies CASSPITGQGPYYEQYF.

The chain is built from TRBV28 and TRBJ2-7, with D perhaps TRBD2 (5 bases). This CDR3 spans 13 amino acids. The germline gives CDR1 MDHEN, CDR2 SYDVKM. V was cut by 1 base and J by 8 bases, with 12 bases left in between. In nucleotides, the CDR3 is TGTGCCAGCAGTTTATCCGGGAACACTAAGCAGTACTTC. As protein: CASSLSGNTKQYF. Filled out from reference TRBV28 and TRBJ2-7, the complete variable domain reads DVKVTQSSRYLVKRTGEKVFLECVQDMDHENMFWYRQDPGLGLRLIYFSYDVKMKEKGDIPEGYSVSREKKERFSLILESASTNQTSMYLCASSLSGNTKQYFGPGTRLTVT.

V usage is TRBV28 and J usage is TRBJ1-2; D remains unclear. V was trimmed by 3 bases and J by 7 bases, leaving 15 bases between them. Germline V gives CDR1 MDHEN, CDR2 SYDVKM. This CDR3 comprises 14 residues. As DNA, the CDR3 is TGTGCCAGCAGTTTTACACAGAGTTCGTCTGGCTACACCTTC. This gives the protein CASSFTQSSSGYTF.

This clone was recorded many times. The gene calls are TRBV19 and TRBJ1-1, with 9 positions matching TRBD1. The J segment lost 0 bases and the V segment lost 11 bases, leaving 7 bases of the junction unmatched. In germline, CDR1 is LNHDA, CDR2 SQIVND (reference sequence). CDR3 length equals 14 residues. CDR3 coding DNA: TGTGCCTCCGGGACAGGGAACATGAACACTGAAGCTTTCTTT. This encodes CASGTGNMNTEAFF.

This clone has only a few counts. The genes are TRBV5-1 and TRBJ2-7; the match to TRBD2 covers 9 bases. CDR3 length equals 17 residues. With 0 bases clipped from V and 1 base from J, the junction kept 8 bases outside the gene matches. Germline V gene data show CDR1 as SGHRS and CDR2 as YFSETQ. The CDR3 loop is CASSLVVAGEPSYEQYF. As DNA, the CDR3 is TGCGCCAGCAGCTTGGTGGTAGCGGGAGAGCCATCCTACGAGCAGTACTTC.

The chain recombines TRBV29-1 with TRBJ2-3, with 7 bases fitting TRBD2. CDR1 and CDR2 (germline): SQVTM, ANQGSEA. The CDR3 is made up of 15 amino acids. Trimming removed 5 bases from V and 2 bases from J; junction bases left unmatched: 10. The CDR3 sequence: CSVLGGRVPTDTQYF. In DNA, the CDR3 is TGCAGCGTTTTAGGAGGGAGGGTACCCACAGATACGCAGTATTTT.

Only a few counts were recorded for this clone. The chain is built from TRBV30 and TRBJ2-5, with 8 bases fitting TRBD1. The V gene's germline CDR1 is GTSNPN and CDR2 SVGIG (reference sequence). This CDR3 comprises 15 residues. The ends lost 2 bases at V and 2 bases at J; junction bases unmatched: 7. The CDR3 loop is CAWSPRDRRQETQYF. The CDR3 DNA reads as TGTGCCTGGAGTCCCAGGGACAGGAGGCAAGAGACCCAGTACTTC.

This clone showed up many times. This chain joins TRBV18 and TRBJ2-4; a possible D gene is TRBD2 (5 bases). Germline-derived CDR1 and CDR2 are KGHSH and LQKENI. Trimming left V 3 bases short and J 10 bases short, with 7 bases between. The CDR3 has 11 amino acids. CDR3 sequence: CASSPGEIQYF. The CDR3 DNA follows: TGTGCCAGCTCACCCGGGGAAATTCAGTACTTC.

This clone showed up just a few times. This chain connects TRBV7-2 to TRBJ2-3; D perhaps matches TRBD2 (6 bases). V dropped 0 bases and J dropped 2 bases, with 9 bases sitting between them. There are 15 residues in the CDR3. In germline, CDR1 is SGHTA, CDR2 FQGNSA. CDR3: CASSLAGGTTDTQYF. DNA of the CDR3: TGTGCCAGCAGCTTAGCGGGAGGTACCACAGATACGCAGTATTTT.

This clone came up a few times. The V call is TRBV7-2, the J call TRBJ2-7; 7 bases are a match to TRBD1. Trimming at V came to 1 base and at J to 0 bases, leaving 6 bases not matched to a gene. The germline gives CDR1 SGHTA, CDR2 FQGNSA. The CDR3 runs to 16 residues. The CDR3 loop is CASSLEGQPSSYEQYF. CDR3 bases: TGTGCCAGCAGCTTAGAGGGACAGCCAAGCTCCTACGAGCAGTACTTC.

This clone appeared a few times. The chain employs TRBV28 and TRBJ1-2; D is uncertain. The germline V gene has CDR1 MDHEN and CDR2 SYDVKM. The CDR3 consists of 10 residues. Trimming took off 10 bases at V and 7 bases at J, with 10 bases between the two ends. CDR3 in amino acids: CATREAGYTF. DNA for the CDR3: TGTGCCACGAGGGAGGCTGGCTACACCTTC.

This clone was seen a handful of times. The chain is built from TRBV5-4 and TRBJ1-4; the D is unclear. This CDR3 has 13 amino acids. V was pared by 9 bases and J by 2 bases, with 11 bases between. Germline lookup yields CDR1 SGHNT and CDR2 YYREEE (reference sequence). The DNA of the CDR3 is TGTGCCACCGCGACACCTACTAATGAAAAACTGTTTTTT. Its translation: CATATPTNEKLFF.